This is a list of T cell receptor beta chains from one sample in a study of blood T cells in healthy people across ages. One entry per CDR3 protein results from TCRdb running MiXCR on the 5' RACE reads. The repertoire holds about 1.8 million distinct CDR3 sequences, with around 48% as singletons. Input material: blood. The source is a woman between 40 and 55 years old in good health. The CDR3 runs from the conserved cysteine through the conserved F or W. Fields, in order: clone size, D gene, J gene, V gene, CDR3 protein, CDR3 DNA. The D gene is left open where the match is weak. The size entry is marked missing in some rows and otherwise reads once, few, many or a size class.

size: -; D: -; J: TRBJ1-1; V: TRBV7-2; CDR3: CASSPAGRQYTEAFF; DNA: TGTGCCAGCAGCCCAGCGGGCAGGCAATACACTGAAGCTTTCTTT
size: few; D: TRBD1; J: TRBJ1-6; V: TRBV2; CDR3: CASMRTGGYGPPLHF; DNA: TGTGCCAGCATGAGGACAGGGGGATACGGGCCACCCCTCCACTTT
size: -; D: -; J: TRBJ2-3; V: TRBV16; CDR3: CASSQFGVFADTQYF; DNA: TGTGCCAGCAGCCAATTTGGGGTTTTCGCAGATACGCAGTATTTT
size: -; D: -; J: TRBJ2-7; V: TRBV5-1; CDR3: CASSLVVGGVYEQYF; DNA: TGCGCCAGCAGCTTGGTAGTCGGTGGGGTTTACGAGCAGTACTTC
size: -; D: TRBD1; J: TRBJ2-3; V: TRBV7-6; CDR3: CASSKTGTGITDTQYF; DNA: TGTGCCAGCAGCAAAACCGGGACAGGGATTACTGATACGCAGTATTTT
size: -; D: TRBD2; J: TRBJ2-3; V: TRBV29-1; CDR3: CSVESERRGDDNTQYF; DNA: TGCAGCGTTGAATCTGAACGGCGGGGGGACGACAATACGCAGTATTTT
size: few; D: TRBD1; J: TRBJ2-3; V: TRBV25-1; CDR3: CASSEKPGQGNSDTQYF; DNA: TGTGCCAGCAGTGAAAAACCGGGACAGGGGAATTCAGATACGCAGTATTTT
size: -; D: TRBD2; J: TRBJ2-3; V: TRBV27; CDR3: CASSLLTAGGTDTQYF; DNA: TGTGCCAGCAGTTTACTCACAGCGGGGGGCACAGATACGCAGTATTTT
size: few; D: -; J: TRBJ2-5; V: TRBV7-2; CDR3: CASSLANPGQQETQYF; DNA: TGTGCCAGCAGCTTAGCTAATCCAGGGCAACAAGAGACCCAGTACTTC
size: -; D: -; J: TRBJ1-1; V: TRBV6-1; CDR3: CASSRPDGLTMNTEAFF; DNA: TGTGCCAGCAGTCGTCCGGACGGCTTAACCATGAACACTGAAGCTTTCTTT
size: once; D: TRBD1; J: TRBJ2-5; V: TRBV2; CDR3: CASRAQGALETQYF; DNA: TGTGCCAGCAGGGCCCAGGGGGCGTTGGAGACCCAGTACTTC
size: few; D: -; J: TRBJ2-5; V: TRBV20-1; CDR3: CSAPSEQTQYF; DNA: TGCAGTGCCCCGAGCGAGCAGACCCAGTACTTC
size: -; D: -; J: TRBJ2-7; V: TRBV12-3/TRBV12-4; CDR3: CASSVTGPSYEQYF; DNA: TGTGCCAGCAGTGTAACCGGACCCTCCTACGAGCAGTACTTC
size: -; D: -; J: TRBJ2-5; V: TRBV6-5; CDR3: CASSYGEVGLETQYF; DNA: TGTGCCAGCAGTTACGGGGAGGTAGGGTTGGAGACCCAGTACTTC
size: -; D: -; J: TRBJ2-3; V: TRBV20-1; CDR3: CSARAPGTGKVDTQYF; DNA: TGCAGTGCTAGGGCACCCGGGACTGGGAAGGTAGATACGCAGTATTTT
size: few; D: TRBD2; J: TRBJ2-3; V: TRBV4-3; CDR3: CASSQGLAGPTDTQYF; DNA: TGCGCCAGCAGCCAAGGACTAGCGGGGCCAACCGATACGCAGTATTTT
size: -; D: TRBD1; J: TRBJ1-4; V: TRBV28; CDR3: CATRGTGSATNEKLFF; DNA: TGTGCCACCAGAGGGACAGGTTCGGCAACTAATGAAAAACTGTTTTTT
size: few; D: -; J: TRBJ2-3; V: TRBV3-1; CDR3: CASSQDPVSSTQYF; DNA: TGTGCCAGCAGCCAAGACCCCGTTAGCAGTACGCAGTATTTT
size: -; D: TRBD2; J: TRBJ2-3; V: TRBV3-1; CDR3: CASSRVLAGVPDTQYF; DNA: TGTGCCAGCAGCCGCGTACTAGCGGGGGTCCCAGATACGCAGTATTTT
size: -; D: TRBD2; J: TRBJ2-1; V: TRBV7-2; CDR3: CASRRTSGRGEQFF; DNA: TGTGCCAGCAGACGGACTAGCGGAAGAGGTGAGCAGTTCTTC
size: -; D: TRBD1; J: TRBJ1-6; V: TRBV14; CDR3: CACSLRQGTGNSPLHF; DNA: TGTGCCTGCAGCTTACGACAGGGAACGGGGAATTCACCCCTCCACTTT
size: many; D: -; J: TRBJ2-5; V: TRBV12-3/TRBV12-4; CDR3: CASSPGVETQYF; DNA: TGTGCCAGCAGCCCAGGGGTCGAGACCCAGTACTTC
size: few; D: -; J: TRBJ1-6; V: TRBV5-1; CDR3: CASSLVGQGMLPLHF; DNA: TGCGCCAGCAGCTTGGTCGGCCAGGGGATGTTACCCCTCCACTTT
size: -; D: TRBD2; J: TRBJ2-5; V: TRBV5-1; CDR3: CASSLRAGAEETQYF; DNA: TGCGCCAGCAGCTTGCGAGCGGGGGCCGAAGAGACCCAGTACTTC
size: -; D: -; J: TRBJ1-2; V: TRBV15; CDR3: CATSTGRNYGYTF; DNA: TGTGCCACCTCAACGGGCAGGAACTATGGCTACACCTTC
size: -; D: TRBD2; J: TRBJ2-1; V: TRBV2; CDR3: CASRPRGGLVLGYNEQFF; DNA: TGTGCCAGCAGGCCGCGGGGGGGCCTTGTTTTGGGCTACAATGAGCAGTTCTTC
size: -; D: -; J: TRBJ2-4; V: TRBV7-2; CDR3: CASSPTGFLAKNIQYF; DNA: TGTGCCAGCAGCCCCACCGGGTTTCTCGCCAAAAACATTCAGTACTTC
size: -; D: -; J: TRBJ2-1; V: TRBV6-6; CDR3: CASSWVPPRNNEQFF; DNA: TGTGCCAGCAGTTGGGTCCCCCCGAGGAACAATGAGCAGTTCTTC
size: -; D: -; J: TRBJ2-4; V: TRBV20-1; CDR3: CSARLQGFDGEQYF; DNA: TGCAGTGCCAGACTCCAGGGTTTCGATGGGGAGCAGTACTTC
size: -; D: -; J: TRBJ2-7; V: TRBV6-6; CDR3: CASSTDRVTYEQYF; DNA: TGTGCCAGCAGCACGGACAGAGTAACCTACGAGCAGTACTTC
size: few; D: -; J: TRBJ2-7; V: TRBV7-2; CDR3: CASSLNYRARGEQYF; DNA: TGTGCCAGCAGCTTAAATTACAGGGCTAGGGGCGAGCAGTACTTC
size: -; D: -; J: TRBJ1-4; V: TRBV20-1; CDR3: CSAEGRTNEKLFF; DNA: TGCAGTGCTGAAGGACGGACGAATGAAAAACTGTTTTTT
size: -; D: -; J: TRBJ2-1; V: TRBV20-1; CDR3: CSAPGFHNTYNEQFF; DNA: TGCAGTGCTCCAGGGTTCCATAACACCTACAATGAGCAGTTCTTC
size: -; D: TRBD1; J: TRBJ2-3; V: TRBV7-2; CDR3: CASSLDRVQADTQYF; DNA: TGTGCCAGCAGCCTCGACAGGGTTCAGGCAGATACGCAGTATTTT
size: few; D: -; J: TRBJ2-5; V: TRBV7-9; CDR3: CASSSSVQETQYF; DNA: TGTGCCAGCAGTTCTAGCGTCCAAGAGACCCAGTACTTC
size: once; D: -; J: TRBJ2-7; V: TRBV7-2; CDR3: CASSPLRDQGYEQYF; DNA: TGTGCCAGCAGCCCGTTGCGGGACCAGGGGTACGAGCAGTACTTC
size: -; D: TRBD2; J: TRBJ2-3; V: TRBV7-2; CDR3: CASSFISGVEDTQYF; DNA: TGTGCCAGCAGCTTTATTAGCGGGGTGGAAGATACGCAGTATTTT
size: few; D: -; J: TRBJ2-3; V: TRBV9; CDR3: CASSVVGGDSTDTQYF; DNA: TGTGCCAGCAGCGTAGTTGGGGGTGATAGCACAGATACGCAGTATTTT
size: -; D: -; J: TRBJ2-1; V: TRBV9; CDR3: CASRTSDYNEQFF; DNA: TGTGCCAGTCGGACCTCGGATTACAATGAGCAGTTCTTC
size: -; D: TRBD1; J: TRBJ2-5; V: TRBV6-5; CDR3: CASSLDRARVETQYF; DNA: TGTGCCAGCAGTCTCGACAGGGCTCGGGTTGAGACCCAGTACTTC
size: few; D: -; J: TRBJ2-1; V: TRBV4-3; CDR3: CASSLFSGDITSYNEQFF; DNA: TGCGCCAGCAGCCTGTTCAGCGGAGACATCACCTCCTACAATGAGCAGTTCTTC
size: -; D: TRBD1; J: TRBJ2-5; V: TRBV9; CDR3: CASSSKQGALETQYF; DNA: TGTGCCAGCAGCTCGAAACAGGGGGCGTTGGAGACCCAGTACTTC
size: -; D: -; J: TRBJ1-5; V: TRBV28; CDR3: CASSFRGRQYQPQHF; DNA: TGTGCCAGCAGTTTCCGGGGGCGTCAGTATCAGCCCCAGCATTTT
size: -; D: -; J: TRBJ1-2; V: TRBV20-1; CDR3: CRDRTCFSGGQDYGYTF; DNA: TGCAGAGACCGCACGTGCTTCTCGGGAGGCCAAGACTATGGCTACACCTTC
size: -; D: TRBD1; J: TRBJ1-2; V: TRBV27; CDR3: CASSRDRFYGYTF; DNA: TGTGCCAGCAGCCGGGACAGGTTCTATGGCTACACCTTC
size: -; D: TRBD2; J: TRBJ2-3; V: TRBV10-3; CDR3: CAVKSEGLPGLAADHTDTQYF; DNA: TGTGCCGTCAAATCGGAGGGCTTACCGGGACTAGCGGCTGATCACACAGATACGCAGTATTTT
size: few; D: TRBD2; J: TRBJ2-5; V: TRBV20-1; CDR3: CSAPGTSGGAGETQYF; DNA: TGCAGTGCTCCCGGGACTAGCGGGGGGGCGGGAGAGACCCAGTACTTC
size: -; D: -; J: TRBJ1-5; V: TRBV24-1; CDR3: CATSDPPNQPQHF; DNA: TGTGCCACCAGTGACCCCCCCAATCAGCCCCAGCATTTT
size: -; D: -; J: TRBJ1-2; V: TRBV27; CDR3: CASSSTTGFGYTF; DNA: TGTGCCAGCAGTTCCACCACAGGGTTTGGCTACACCTTC
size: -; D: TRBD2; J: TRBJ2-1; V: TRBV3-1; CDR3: CASSLDIAGGKSNEQFF; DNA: TGTGCCAGCAGCCTAGACATAGCGGGGGGGAAATCCAATGAGCAGTTCTTC
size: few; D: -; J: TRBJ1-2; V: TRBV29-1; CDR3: CSLRTENYGYTF; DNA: TGCAGCCTGCGGACGGAAAACTATGGCTACACCTTC
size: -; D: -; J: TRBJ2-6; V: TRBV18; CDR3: CASSPADLMSEGANVLTF; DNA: TGTGCCAGCTCACCCGCTGATTTAATGTCGGAAGGGGCCAACGTCCTGACTTTC
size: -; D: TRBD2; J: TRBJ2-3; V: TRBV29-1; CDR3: CSVEGTSELKQADTQYF; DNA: TGCAGCGTTGAGGGGACTAGCGAGTTAAAACAGGCAGATACGCAGTATTTT